Listed here is a single TCR beta chain. Data came from immunoSEQ multiplex PCR; TCRdb stores just in-frame clones and leaves some out. The sample lists roughly 380,000 clones, 75% to 90% seen once, with 1.5% to 1.9% in the top ten. This record belongs to a study of blood T cell repertoires in COVID-19. Germline assignment: CDR1 MNHEY and CDR2 SVGAGI. Trimming removed 8 bases from V and 1 base from J, with 16 bases in between. The CDR3 covers 15 residues. Sample: peripheral blood. The receptor's source is a woman between 40 and 50 years old with COVID-19, enrolled during active disease. The chain carries TRBV6-5 and TRBJ2-3; tentative D call: TRBD1 (5 bases). CDR3 in amino acids: CASADFPRGTDTQYF. Written as DNA, the CDR3 is TGTGCCAGCGCCGACTTCCCCAGGGGCACAGATACGCAGTATTTT.